The rows below give T cell receptor beta chains drawn from one sample of a study of cytomegalovirus exposure and HLA in healthy donors. Sequencing used immunoSEQ multiplex PCR; TCRdb keeps in-frame clones, though not all of them. Of 130,000 or so clones in the sample, approximately 79% were seen once. Input material: PBMCs. The receptors were sampled from a man aged 45-65 years in good health and CMV-seropositive. Each CDR3 is given with its conserved first and last residue. The D gene is left open where the match is weak. The size field is filled for only some rows; it gives once, few, many or a size class.

d_call j_call v_call clone_size cdr3_nt cdr3_aa
. TRBJ2-2 TRBV18 . TGTGCCAGCTCACCTGGACAAAACACCGGGGAGCTGTTTTTT CASSPGQNTGELFF
. TRBJ1-6 TRBV7-9 . TGTGCCAGCAGGCTAACGGGACAAACTAATTCACCCCTCCACTTT CASRLTGQTNSPLHF
TRBD1 TRBJ1-1 TRBV19 . TGTGCCAGTAGACACCGGGACAGGCCAGTGAACACTGAAGCTTTCTTT CASRHRDRPVNTEAFF
. TRBJ1-2 TRBV5-1 . TGCGCCAGCAGCTTGGTTCAGAACTATGGCTACACCTTC CASSLVQNYGYTF
. TRBJ2-7 TRBV28 . TGTGCCAGCACCATGTCGGGAACCCACTCCTACGAGCAGTACTTC CASTMSGTHSYEQYF
TRBD2 TRBJ2-1 TRBV7-2 . TGTGCCAGCAGCTCGGCGGGAGGGGACAATGAGCAGTTCTTC CASSSAGGDNEQFF
. TRBJ2-7 TRBV7-5 . TGTGTCAGAAGCTTAGACTCTCTGTACCACGAGCAGTACTTC CVRSLDSLYHEQYF
TRBD2 TRBJ2-5 TRBV7-2 . TGTGCCAGCAGCTCCCAGAGCGGGGGATTCGGAGAGACCCAGTACTTC CASSSQSGGFGETQYF
TRBD1 TRBJ2-2 TRBV2 . TGTGCCAGCAAGGCAGGGGGCAATGTCGGGGAGCTGTTTTTT CASKAGGNVGELFF
TRBD1 TRBJ2-7 TRBV14 few TGTGCCAGCAGCCAAGACTTGTACCCCTCACAGGGGGCTTACGAGCAGTACTTC CASSQDLYPSQGAYEQYF
. TRBJ1-1 TRBV5-1 . TGCGCCAGCATGAGCCTCCAGGACACTGAAGCTTTCTTT CASMSLQDTEAFF
. TRBJ1-1 TRBV25-1 . TGTGCCAGCAGGAGATCATCGAACACTGAAGCTTTCTTT CASRRSSNTEAFF
TRBD1 TRBJ1-3 TRBV7-6 . TGTGCCAGCAGCGAAGGGACAGGGGCAAACACCATATATTTT CASSEGTGANTIYF
. TRBJ1-3 TRBV18 once TGTGCCAGCTCACGTTCCGAGGGAGGTCTTACTGGAAACACCATATATTTT CASSRSEGGLTGNTIYF
. TRBJ2-4 TRBV4-3 few TGCGCCAGCAGCCAAGATGTGGGGGGTAGTACGAAAAACATTCAGTACTTC CASSQDVGGSTKNIQYF
. TRBJ2-3 TRBV27 few TGTGCCAGCAGTTTAAAGATCGAGTATACGCAGTATTTT CASSLKIEYTQYF
TRBD1 TRBJ2-7 TRBV28 . TGTGCCAGCCGGACAGGGAATTACGAGCAGTACTTC CASRTGNYEQYF
. TRBJ1-1 TRBV19 . TGTGCCAGTAGTATACAGGAGAACACTGAAGCTTTCTTT CASSIQENTEAFF
TRBD2 TRBJ2-5 TRBV6-5 . TGTGCCAGCAGTTACAGCGGGAGTCGTCGGGAGACCCAGTACTTC CASSYSGSRRETQYF
TRBD1 TRBJ1-1 TRBV4-1 . TGCGCCAGCAGCCAGGACAGGGTGTCGGGTGAAGCTTTCTTT CASSQDRVSGEAFF
TRBD2 TRBJ2-5 TRBV7-6 few TGTGCCAGCAGCCAACTAGCGGGAGGGCCCGAGACCCAGTACTTC CASSQLAGGPETQYF
. TRBJ2-2 TRBV9 . TGTGCCAGCAGCCCTAGGAACGGGGAGCTGTTTTTT CASSPRNGELFF
TRBD2 TRBJ2-1 TRBV6-6 few TGTGCCAGCAGTTACGGGACTAGCGGGGGCCATGAGCAGTTCTTC CASSYGTSGGHEQFF